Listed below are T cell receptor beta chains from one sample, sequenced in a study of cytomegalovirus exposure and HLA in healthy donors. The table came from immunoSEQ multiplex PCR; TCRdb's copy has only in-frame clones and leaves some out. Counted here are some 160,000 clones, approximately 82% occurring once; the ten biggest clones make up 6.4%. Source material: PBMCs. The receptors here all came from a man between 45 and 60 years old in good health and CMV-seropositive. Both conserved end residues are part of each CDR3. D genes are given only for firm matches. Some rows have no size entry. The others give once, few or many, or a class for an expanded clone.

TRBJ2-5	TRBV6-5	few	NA	CASSYLGEGPETQYF	TGTGCCAGCAGTTACTTAGGAGAGGGCCCGGAGACCCAGTACTTC
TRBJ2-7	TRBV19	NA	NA	CASSMGRAYEQYF	TGTGCCAGTAGTATGGGCAGGGCCTACGAGCAGTACTTC
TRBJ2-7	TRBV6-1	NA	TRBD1	CASSRGGQGSYEQYF	TGTGCCAGCAGCCGAGGGGGACAGGGGAGCTACGAGCAGTACTTC
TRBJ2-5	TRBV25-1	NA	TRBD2	CASSPGLATETQYF	TGTGCCAGCAGCCCGGGACTAGCTACGGAGACCCAGTACTTC
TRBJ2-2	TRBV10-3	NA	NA	CAIRTGTGLAGELFF	TGTGCCATCAGAACCGGGACTGGTCTGGCCGGGGAGCTGTTTTTT
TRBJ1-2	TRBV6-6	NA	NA	CASTDGAGPGAYGYTF	TGTGCCAGCACCGATGGTGCGGGCCCGGGTGCGTATGGCTACACCTTC
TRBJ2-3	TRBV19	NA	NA	CASSPLGGGSTDTQYF	TGTGCCAGTAGTCCCCTGGGGGGAGGAAGCACAGATACGCAGTATTTT
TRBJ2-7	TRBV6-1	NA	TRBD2	CASSEIGEGGSYEQYF	TGTGCCAGCAGTGAAATCGGGGAGGGAGGGTCCTACGAGCAGTACTTC
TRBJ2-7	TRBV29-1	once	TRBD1	CSVVTGQSLSYEQYF	TGCAGCGTTGTTACGGGACAGAGTCTCTCCTACGAGCAGTACTTC
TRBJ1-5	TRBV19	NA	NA	CASSIVWNRDQPQHF	TGTGCCAGTAGTATCGTATGGAACAGGGACCAGCCCCAGCATTTT
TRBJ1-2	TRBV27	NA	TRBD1	CASSKIRQGNYGYTF	TGTGCCAGCAGCAAGATACGACAGGGGAACTATGGCTACACCTTC
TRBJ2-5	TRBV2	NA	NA	CASSEGLQETQYF	TGTGCCAGCAGTGAAGGACTTCAAGAGACCCAGTACTTC
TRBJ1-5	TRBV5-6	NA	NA	CASSLQQLNQPQHF	TGTGCCAGCAGCTTGCAACAGCTCAATCAGCCCCAGCATTTT
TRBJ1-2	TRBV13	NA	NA	CASSSPGDYGYTF	TGTGCCAGCAGCTCCCCGGGGGACTATGGCTACACCTTC
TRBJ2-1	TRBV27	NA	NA	CASGGGYGYNEQFF	TGTGCCAGTGGGGGGGGCTATGGATACAATGAGCAGTTCTTC
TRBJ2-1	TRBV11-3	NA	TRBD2	CASSSGGGSGEQFF	TGTGCCAGCAGCTCCGGCGGGGGTTCGGGTGAGCAGTTCTTC
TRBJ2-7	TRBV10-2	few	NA	CASKLDRYYEQYF	TGCGCCAGCAAGCTAGACAGGTACTACGAGCAGTACTTC
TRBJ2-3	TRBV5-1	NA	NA	CASSLIGGRDTQYF	TGCGCCAGCAGCTTAATTGGAGGGCGAGATACGCAGTATTTT
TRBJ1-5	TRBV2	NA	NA	CASSEDDSPNQPQHF	TGTGCCAGCAGTGAAGATGACAGTCCCAATCAGCCCCAGCATTTT
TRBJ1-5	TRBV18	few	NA	CASSPEGRWEPQHF	TGTGCCAGCTCACCGGAGGGGCGGTGGGAGCCCCAGCATTTT
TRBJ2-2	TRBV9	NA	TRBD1	CASSATGGNTGELFF	TGTGCCAGCAGCGCGACAGGGGGCAATACCGGGGAGCTGTTTTTT
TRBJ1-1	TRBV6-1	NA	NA	CASSERGSYTEAFF	TGTGCCAGCAGTGAAAGGGGCAGTTACACTGAAGCTTTCTTT
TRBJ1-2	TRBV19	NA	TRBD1	CASSIDRRDRGDGYTF	TGTGCCAGTAGTATAGATCGACGGGACAGGGGGGATGGCTACACCTTC
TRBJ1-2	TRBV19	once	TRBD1	CASQQETGLKGYTF	TGTGCCAGTCAACAAGAGACAGGGCTGAAGGGCTACACCTTC
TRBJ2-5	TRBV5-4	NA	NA	CASSLTPEEETQYF	TGTGCCAGCAGCTTAACCCCCGAAGAGGAGACCCAGTACTTC
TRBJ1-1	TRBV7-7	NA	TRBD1	CASTFPGQGRNRMNTEAFF	TGTGCTAGCACCTTTCCCGGACAGGGGAGAAATAGGATGAACACTGAAGCTTTCTTT
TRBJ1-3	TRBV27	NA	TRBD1	CASSLDRGSGNTIYF	TGTGCCAGCAGTTTAGACAGGGGCTCTGGAAACACCATATATTTT